The rows below give T cell receptor beta chains drawn from one sample of a study of Ad26.COV2.S vaccination and SARS-CoV-2 variants. Assay used: immunoSEQ multiplex PCR; TCRdb lists only in-frame clones, some missing. This table holds roughly 320,000 clones, roughly 91% found once. Here the sequenced sample was peripheral blood, taken in a trial of Ad26.COV2.S vaccine versus placebo. The source of these receptors is a person aged 18-65 years who received the Ad26.COV2.S COVID-19 vaccine or a placebo. Both conserved end residues are part of each CDR3. Each record gives: clone size, V gene, D gene, CDR3 length, J gene, CDR3 protein, CDR3 DNA. D genes are given only for firm matches. Clone size is not always given. Where it is, it says once, few, many or a class for expanded clones.

size: .
V: TRBV7-6
D: .
length: 15
J: TRBJ1-4
CDR3: CASSLGPMFNEKLFF
DNA: TGTGCCAGCAGCTTAGGGCCAATGTTCAATGAAAAACTGTTTTTT

size: .
V: TRBV5-6
D: .
length: 13
J: TRBJ1-3
CDR3: CASSPPSGNTIYF
DNA: TGTGCCAGCAGCCCCCCAAGTGGAAACACCATATATTTT

size: few
V: TRBV29-1
D: TRBD1
length: 13
J: TRBJ1-2
CDR3: CSGEDRVEGGYTF
DNA: TGCAGCGGAGAGGACAGGGTGGAGGGTGGCTACACCTTC

size: .
V: TRBV6-6
D: .
length: 13
J: TRBJ1-1
CDR3: CASSRGMNTEAFF
DNA: TGTGCCAGCAGTCGGGGAATGAACACTGAAGCTTTCTTT

size: once
V: TRBV13
D: .
length: 14
J: TRBJ2-7
CDR3: CASSLEQGTYEQYF
DNA: TGTGCCAGCAGCTTAGAGCAGGGGACCTACGAGCAGTACTTC

size: .
V: TRBV19
D: TRBD1
length: 16
J: TRBJ2-7
CDR3: CASSIGPGQGRYEQYF
DNA: TGTGCCAGTAGTATAGGGCCGGGACAGGGTCGATACGAGCAGTACTTC

size: .
V: TRBV5-6
D: .
length: 15
J: TRBJ2-1
CDR3: CASSPTGIGRNEQFF
DNA: TGTGCCAGCAGCCCAACAGGGATTGGACGCAATGAGCAGTTCTTC

size: .
V: TRBV3-1/TRBV3-2
D: .
length: 15
J: TRBJ1-3
CDR3: CASSQVRSSGNTIYF
DNA: TGTGCCAGCAGCCAAGTGCGAAGCTCTGGAAACACCATATATTTT

size: .
V: TRBV9
D: .
length: 14
J: TRBJ1-3
CDR3: CASSVTVGGNTIYF
DNA: TGTGCCAGCAGCGTGACAGTAGGGGGAAACACCATATATTTT

size: .
V: TRBV6-4
D: TRBD2
length: 15
J: TRBJ2-3
CDR3: CASSDGTSGTDTQYF
DNA: TGTGCCAGCAGTGACGGGACTAGCGGCACAGATACGCAGTATTTT

size: .
V: TRBV7-8
D: TRBD1
length: 18
J: TRBJ2-7
CDR3: CASSLTLGTPGQLYEQYF
DNA: TGTGCCAGCAGCTTAACCCTCGGGACCCCGGGACAGCTATACGAGCAGTACTTC

size: .
V: TRBV9
D: .
length: 13
J: TRBJ2-7
CDR3: CASSKTGTFEQYF
DNA: TGTGCCAGCAGCAAGACCGGGACGTTCGAGCAGTACTTC

size: .
V: TRBV7-9
D: TRBD1
length: 16
J: TRBJ1-1
CDR3: CASSLSSTGAETEAFF
DNA: TGTGCCAGCAGCTTATCCTCGACAGGGGCGGAGACTGAAGCTTTCTTT

size: .
V: TRBV6-5
D: TRBD1
length: 15
J: TRBJ1-1
CDR3: CASSYTGALNTEAFF
DNA: TGTGCCAGCAGTTACACAGGGGCGCTGAACACTGAAGCTTTCTTT

size: .
V: TRBV10-3
D: .
length: 16
J: TRBJ2-3
CDR3: CAISESTSSPTDTQYF
DNA: TGTGCCATCAGTGAGTCGACATCATCCCCCACAGATACGCAGTATTTT

size: .
V: TRBV12-3/TRBV12-4
D: .
length: 13
J: TRBJ2-7
CDR3: CASSFFGGYEQYF
DNA: TGTGCCAGCAGTTTTTTCGGGGGTTACGAGCAGTACTTC

size: .
V: TRBV29-1
D: TRBD1
length: 13
J: TRBJ1-2
CDR3: CSVDGTGVDGYTF
DNA: TGCAGCGTTGATGGGACAGGGGTTGATGGCTACACCTTC

size: .
V: TRBV25-1
D: TRBD1
length: 15
J: TRBJ1-1
CDR3: CASSESSGRGTEAFF
DNA: TGTGCCAGCAGTGAAAGCTCCGGCAGGGGGACTGAAGCTTTCTTT

size: .
V: TRBV9
D: .
length: 15
J: TRBJ1-4
CDR3: CASSPEGEGNEKLFF
DNA: TGTGCCAGCAGCCCGGAGGGGGAGGGAAATGAAAAACTGTTTTTT

size: .
V: TRBV18
D: TRBD1
length: 16
J: TRBJ2-2
CDR3: CASSPEQGRNTGELFF
DNA: TGTGCCAGCTCACCCGAACAGGGGCGGAACACCGGGGAGCTGTTTTTT

size: .
V: TRBV5-1
D: .
length: 14
J: TRBJ1-1
CDR3: CASSLSPGNTEAFF
DNA: TGCGCCAGCAGCTTGTCACCCGGGAACACTGAAGCTTTCTTT

size: once
V: TRBV4-1
D: .
length: 17
J: TRBJ2-7
CDR3: CASSQSPPGGALCEQYF
DNA: TGCGCCAGCAGCCAAAGTCCCCCCGGGGGCGCCCTATGCGAGCAGTACTTC

size: .
V: TRBV5-1
D: .
length: 13
J: TRBJ1-1
CDR3: CASSPVEGGEAFF
DNA: TGCGCCAGCAGCCCGGTGGAGGGGGGTGAAGCTTTCTTT

size: once
V: TRBV4-1
D: .
length: 17
J: TRBJ1-4
CDR3: CASSQVFATGGNEKLFF
DNA: TGCGCCAGCAGCCAAGTTTTTGCCACAGGAGGGAATGAAAAACTGTTTTTT

size: .
V: TRBV9
D: .
length: 12
J: TRBJ2-7
CDR3: CASSAPLGEQYF
DNA: TGTGCCAGCAGCGCTCCTCTGGGCGAGCAGTACTTC

size: .
V: TRBV30
D: .
length: 14
J: TRBJ2-7
CDR3: CAWSVMEGVSEQYF
DNA: TGTGCCTGGAGTGTAATGGAGGGAGTGAGCGAGCAGTACTTC